The next 6 T cell receptor beta chains were all read from a single sample in a study of blood T cell repertoires in COVID-19. The data were produced by immunoSEQ multiplex PCR, yet TCRdb's version contains in-frame clones alone and is incomplete. Of about 190,000 clones listed, around 79% were seen once; the top ten hold roughly 12%. Sequenced sample: peripheral blood. These receptors originate from a man aged 45-65 years who had recovered from COVID-19.

The rearrangement uses TRBV7-9 and TRBJ2-5; the D gene is possibly TRBD2 (5 bases). This CDR3 spans 15 amino acids. With 3 bases removed from V and 4 bases from J, the gap between germline ends came to 15 bases. Germline V gene lookup returns CDR1 SEHNR and CDR2 FQNEAQ (reference sequence). The CDR3 region is CASSFPRRVGETQYF. Here the CDR3 DNA reads TGTGCCAGCAGCTTCCCCCGGCGGGTCGGAGAGACCCAGTACTTC.

This rearrangement joins TRBV18 to TRBJ2-7; 9 nucleotides agree with TRBD1. Germline CDR1 KGHSH, CDR2 LQKENI. This CDR3 spans 14 amino acids. V trimming: 2 bases; J trimming: 3 bases; junction bases outside the gene matches: 2. CDR3 sequence (DNA): TGTGCCAGCTCACCAGGGGGACAGGGCTACGAGCAGTACTTC. Translation: CASSPGGQGYEQYF. The full variable domain, its missing parts supplied by reference TRBV18 and TRBJ2-7, is NAGVMQNPRHLVRRRGQEARLRCSPMKGHSHVYWYRQLPEEGLKFMVYLQKENIIDESGMPKERFSAEFPKEGPSILRIQQVVRGDSAAYFCASSPGGQGYEQYFGPGTRLTVT.

The J gene is TRBJ2-3, the V gene TRBV7-2; 14 bases are a match to TRBD2. Looked up from germline, CDR1 is SGHTA and CDR2 is FQGNSA. Unmatched junction bases numbered 13, after V lost 4 bases and J lost 4 bases. There are 19 residues in the CDR3. CDR3 amino acids: CASSSGITTSGRAPDTQYF. The CDR3 DNA reads as TGTGCCAGCAGCTCAGGTATTACGACTAGCGGGAGGGCCCCAGATACGCAGTATTTT.

The genes are TRBV11-2 and TRBJ2-7, with D maybe TRBD2 (6 bases). Trimming removed 9 bases from V and 5 bases from J, with 20 bases in between. Germline V lookup: CDR1 SGHAT, CDR2 FQNNGV. This CDR3 spans 14 amino acids. The chain's CDR3 is CARGGGEPPDEQYF. The CDR3 bases are TGTGCCAGGGGGGGTGGGGAACCTCCCGACGAGCAGTACTTC.

As regards this clone: The same CDR3 can be traced to other DNA sequences in this sample. This sequence joins TRBV5-1 and TRBJ1-1; D is possibly TRBD1 (6 bases). The V end lost 2 bases, the J end lost 0 bases, and 11 bases lay between the germline ends. The CDR3 is 15 residues long. The V gene's germline CDR1 is SGHRS and CDR2 YFSETQ. The CDR3 here is CASSLQGPMNTEAFF. The CDR3 region has the DNA TGCGCCAGCAGCTTACAGGGTCCGATGAACACTGAAGCTTTCTTT.

The genes are TRBV18 and TRBJ2-7; 8 nucleotides line up with TRBD1. The length of the CDR3 is 14 residues. Unmatched junction bases numbered 9, after V lost 8 bases and J lost 3 bases. Germline assignment: CDR1 KGHSH and CDR2 LQKENI. CDR3 region: CASAARTGYYEQYF. CDR3 DNA: TGTGCCAGCGCAGCACGGACAGGGTACTACGAGCAGTACTTC.